A selection of T cell receptor beta chains follows, all from one sample in a study of T cells of healthy individuals. TCRdb reprocessed the 5' RACE reads via MiXCR and lists one record per CDR3 protein. The sample gives around 98,000 distinct CDR3 sequences, under 20% of which show up once; about 6% is in the top ten. The receptors come from a human donor in good health. Each CDR3 is given with its conserved first and last residue. The D gene is left open where the match is weak. Clone size, where shown, is once, few, many, or a class for clones that have expanded.

TRBV6-4,.,.,TRBJ2-2,CASSEGQDTGELFF,TGTGCCAGCAGTGAGGGGCAGGACACCGGGGAGCTGTTTTTT
TRBV28,TRBD1,few,TRBJ1-1,CASSPGTGGSNTEAFF,TGTGCCAGCAGTCCCGGGACAGGGGGTTCGAACACTGAAGCTTTCTTT
TRBV20-1,.,many,TRBJ2-7,CSAKQGGGEQYF,TGCAGTGCGAAACAGGGCGGAGGGGAGCAGTACTTC
TRBV4-1,.,few,TRBJ2-1,CASSQGGEQFF,TGCGCCAGCAGCCAAGGGGGTGAGCAGTTCTTC
TRBV4-3,.,many,TRBJ1-2,CASSQDWRGAGYTF,TGCGCCAGCAGCCAAGATTGGCGGGGGGCTGGCTACACCTTC
TRBV30,.,.,TRBJ2-3,CAWSVLGGVGDTQYF,TGTGCCTGGAGTGTACTTGGCGGGGTGGGAGATACGCAGTATTTT
TRBV29-1,.,many,TRBJ2-3,CSVEDPRTDTQYF,TGCAGCGTTGAAGATCCGCGCACAGATACGCAGTATTTT
TRBV10-2,.,many,TRBJ2-5,CATAMGETQYF,TGCGCCACGGCTATGGGGGAGACCCAGTACTTC
TRBV28,TRBD2,many,TRBJ2-3,CASQTSEVLEGQYF,TGTGCCAGCCAGACTAGCGAGGTATTGGAGGGGCAGTATTTT
TRBV4-3,.,few,TRBJ2-1,CASSQESMGYNEQFF,TGCGCCAGCAGCCAAGAAAGTATGGGGTACAATGAGCAGTTCTTC